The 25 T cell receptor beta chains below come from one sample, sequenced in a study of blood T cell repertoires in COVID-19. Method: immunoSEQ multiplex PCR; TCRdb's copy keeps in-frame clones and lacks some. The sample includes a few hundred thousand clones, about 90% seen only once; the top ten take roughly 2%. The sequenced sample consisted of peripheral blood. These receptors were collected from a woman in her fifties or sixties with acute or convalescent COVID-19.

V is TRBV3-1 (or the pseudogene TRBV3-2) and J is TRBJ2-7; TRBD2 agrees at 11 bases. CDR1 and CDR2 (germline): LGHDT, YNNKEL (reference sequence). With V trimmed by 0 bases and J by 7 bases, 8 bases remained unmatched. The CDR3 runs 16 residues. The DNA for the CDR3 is TGTGCCAGCAGCCAAGAGGAACTAGCGGGGGCAGGTGAGCAGTACTTC. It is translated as CASSQEELAGAGEQYF.

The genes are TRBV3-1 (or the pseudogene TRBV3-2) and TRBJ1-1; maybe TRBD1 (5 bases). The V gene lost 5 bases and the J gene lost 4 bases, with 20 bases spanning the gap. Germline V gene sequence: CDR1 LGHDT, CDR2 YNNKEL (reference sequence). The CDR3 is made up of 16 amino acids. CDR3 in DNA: TGTGCCAGCAGCAGAGGGGAGGGGTTCTACTCCACTGAAGCTTTCTTT. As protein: CASSRGEGFYSTEAFF.

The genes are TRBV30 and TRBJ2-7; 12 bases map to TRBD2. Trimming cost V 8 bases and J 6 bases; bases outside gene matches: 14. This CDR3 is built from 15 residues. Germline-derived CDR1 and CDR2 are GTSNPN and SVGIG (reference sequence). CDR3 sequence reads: CAGTGPGLAGSEQYF. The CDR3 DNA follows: TGTGCCGGCACGGGGCCGGGACTAGCGGGTTCCGAGCAGTACTTC.

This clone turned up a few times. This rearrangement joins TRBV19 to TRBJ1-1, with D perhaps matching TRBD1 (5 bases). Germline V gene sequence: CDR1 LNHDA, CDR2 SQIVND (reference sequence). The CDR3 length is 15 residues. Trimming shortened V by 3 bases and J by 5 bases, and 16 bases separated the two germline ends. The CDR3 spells CASSIIAGRTTEAFF. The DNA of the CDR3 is TGTGCCAGTAGTATTATCGCAGGGAGGACGACTGAAGCTTTCTTT.

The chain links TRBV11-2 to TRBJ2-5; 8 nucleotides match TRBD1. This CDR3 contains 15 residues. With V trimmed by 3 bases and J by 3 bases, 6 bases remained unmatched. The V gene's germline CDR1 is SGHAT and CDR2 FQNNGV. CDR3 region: CASSFRGLPEETQYF. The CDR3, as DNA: TGTGCCAGCAGCTTCAGGGGGCTGCCGGAAGAGACCCAGTACTTC.

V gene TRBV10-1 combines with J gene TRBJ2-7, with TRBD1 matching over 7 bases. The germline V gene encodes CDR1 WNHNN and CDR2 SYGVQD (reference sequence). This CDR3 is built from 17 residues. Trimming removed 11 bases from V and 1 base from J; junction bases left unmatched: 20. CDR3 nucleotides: TGCGCCGGCTTAAGTCCGACCCGGGACAGCAAGTCCTACGAGCAGTACTTC. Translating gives CAGLSPTRDSKSYEQYF.

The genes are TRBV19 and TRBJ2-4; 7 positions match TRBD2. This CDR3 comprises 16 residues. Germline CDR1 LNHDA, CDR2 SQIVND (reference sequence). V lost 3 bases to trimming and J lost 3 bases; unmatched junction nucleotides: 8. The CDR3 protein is CASSIPPGGGKNIQYF. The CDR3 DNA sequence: TGTGCCAGTAGTATCCCCCCGGGGGGAGGCAAAAACATTCAGTACTTC.

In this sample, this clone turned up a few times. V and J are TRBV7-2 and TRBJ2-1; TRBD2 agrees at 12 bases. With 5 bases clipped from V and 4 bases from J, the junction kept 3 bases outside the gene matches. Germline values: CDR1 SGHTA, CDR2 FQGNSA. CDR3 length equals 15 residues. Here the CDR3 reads CASSPGLAGYNEQFF. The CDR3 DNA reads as TGTGCCAGCAGCCCTGGACTAGCGGGGTACAATGAGCAGTTCTTC.

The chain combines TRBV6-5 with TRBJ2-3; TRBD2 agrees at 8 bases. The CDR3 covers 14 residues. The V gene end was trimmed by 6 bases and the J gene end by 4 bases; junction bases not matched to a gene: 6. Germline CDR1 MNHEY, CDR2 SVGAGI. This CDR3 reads CASRLAGSPDTQYF. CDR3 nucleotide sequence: TGTGCCAGCAGATTAGCGGGAAGCCCAGATACGCAGTATTTT.

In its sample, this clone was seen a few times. The CDR3: CASSQTISYEQYF. The CDR3 DNA follows: TGCGCCAGCAGCCAAACAATAAGCTACGAGCAGTACTTC. The chain has TRBV4-3 and TRBJ2-7, with D unresolved. The CDR3 has 13 amino acids. V was pared by 2 bases and J by 3 bases, with 8 bases between. The germline CDR1 and CDR2 sequences are LGHNA and YSLEER.

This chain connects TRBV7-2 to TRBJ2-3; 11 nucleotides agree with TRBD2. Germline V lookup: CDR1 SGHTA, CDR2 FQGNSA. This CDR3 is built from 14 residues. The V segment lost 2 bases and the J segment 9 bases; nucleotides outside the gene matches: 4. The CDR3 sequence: CASSLYSGRATQYF. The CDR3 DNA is TGTGCCAGCAGCTTATATAGCGGGAGGGCGACGCAGTATTTT.

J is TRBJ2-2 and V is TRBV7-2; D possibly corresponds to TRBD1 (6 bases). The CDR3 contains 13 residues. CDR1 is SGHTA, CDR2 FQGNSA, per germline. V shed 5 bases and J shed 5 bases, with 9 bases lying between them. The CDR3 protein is CASSDQGTGELFF. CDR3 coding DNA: TGTGCCAGCAGCGACCAGGGGACCGGGGAGCTGTTTTTT.

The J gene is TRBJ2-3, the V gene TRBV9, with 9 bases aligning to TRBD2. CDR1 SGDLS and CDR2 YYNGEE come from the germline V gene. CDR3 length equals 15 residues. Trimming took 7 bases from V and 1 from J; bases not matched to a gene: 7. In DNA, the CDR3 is TGTGCCAGCGGTGACTTAGCGGGAGGCACAGATACGCAGTATTTT. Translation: CASGDLAGGTDTQYF.

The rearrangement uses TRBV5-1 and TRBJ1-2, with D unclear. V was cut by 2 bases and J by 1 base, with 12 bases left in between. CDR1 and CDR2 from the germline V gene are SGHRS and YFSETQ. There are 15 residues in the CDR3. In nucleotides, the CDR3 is TGCGCCAGCAGCTTTTTAAGTCAGGTTAACTATGGCTACACCTTC. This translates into CASSFLSQVNYGYTF.

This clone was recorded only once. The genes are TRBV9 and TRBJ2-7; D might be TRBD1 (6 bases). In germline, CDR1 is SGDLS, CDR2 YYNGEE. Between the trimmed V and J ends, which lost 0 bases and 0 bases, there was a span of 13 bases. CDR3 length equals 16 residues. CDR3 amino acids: CASSVAAGAGSYEQYF. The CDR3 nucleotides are TGTGCCAGCAGCGTAGCAGCAGGGGCGGGCTCCTACGAGCAGTACTTC. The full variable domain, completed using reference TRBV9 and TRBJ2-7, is DSGVTQTPKHLITATGQRVTLRCSPRSGDLSVYWYQQSLDQGLQFLIQYYNGEERAKGNILERFSAQQFPDLHSELNLSSLELGDSALYFCASSVAAGAGSYEQYFGPGTRLTVT.

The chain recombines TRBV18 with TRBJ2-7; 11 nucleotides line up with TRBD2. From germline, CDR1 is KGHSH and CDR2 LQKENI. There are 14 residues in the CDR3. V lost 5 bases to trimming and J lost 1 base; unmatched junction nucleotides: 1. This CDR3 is CASSGTSGSYEQYF. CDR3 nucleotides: TGTGCCAGCTCAGGGACTAGCGGTTCCTACGAGCAGTACTTC.

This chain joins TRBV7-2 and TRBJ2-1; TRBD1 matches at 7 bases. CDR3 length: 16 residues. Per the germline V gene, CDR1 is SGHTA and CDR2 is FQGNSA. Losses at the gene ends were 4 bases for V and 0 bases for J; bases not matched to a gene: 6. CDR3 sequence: CASSSGTANSYNEQFF. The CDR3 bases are TGTGCCAGCAGCTCCGGGACAGCCAACTCCTACAATGAGCAGTTCTTC. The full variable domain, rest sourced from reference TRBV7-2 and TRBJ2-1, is GAGVSQSPSNKVTEKGKDVELRCDPISGHTALYWYRQSLGQGLEFLIYFQGNSAPDKSGLPSDRFSAERTGGSVSTLTIQRTQQEDSAVYLCASSSGTANSYNEQFFGPGTRLTVL.

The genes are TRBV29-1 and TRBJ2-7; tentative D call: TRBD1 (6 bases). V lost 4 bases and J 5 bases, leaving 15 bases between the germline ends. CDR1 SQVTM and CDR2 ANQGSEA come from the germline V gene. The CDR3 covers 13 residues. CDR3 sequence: CSVGGGIGNEQYF. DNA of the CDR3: TGCAGCGTTGGAGGGGGAATCGGGAACGAGCAGTACTTC.

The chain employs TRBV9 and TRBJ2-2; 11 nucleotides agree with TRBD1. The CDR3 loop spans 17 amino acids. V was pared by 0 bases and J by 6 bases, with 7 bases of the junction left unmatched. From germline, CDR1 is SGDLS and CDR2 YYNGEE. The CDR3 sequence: CASSVGGTGGIAGELFF. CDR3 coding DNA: TGTGCCAGCAGCGTAGGAGGGACAGGGGGTATCGCCGGGGAGCTGTTTTTT.

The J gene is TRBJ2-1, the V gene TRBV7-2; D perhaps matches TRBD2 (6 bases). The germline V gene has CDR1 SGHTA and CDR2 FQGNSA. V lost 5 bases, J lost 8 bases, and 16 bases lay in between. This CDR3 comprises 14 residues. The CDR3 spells CASSGVGGAYEQFF. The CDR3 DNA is TGTGCCAGCAGCGGGGTCGGCGGGGCCTATGAGCAGTTCTTC. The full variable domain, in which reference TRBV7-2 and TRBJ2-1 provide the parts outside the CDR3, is GAGVSQSPSNKVTEKGKDVELRCDPISGHTALYWYRQSLGQGLEFLIYFQGNSAPDKSGLPSDRFSAERTGGSVSTLTIQRTQQEDSAVYLCASSGVGGAYEQFFGPGTRLTVL.

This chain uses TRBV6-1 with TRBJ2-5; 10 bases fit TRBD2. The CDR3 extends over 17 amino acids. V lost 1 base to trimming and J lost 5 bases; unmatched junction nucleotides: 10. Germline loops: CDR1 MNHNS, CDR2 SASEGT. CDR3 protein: CASSEGVLAGEEETQYF. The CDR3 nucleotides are TGTGCCAGCAGTGAAGGAGTCCTAGCGGGAGAGGAGGAGACCCAGTACTTC.

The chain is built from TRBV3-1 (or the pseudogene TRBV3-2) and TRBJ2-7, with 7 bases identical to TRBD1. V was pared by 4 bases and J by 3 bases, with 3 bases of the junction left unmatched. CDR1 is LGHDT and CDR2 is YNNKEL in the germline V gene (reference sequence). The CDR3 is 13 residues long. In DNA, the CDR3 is TGTGCCAGCAGCCCCTCAGGGGGCTACGAGCAGTACTTC. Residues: CASSPSGGYEQYF.

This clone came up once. CDR3 amino acids: CASIKGGGSDTQYF. CDR3 bases: TGCGCCAGCATTAAAGGCGGGGGGTCGGATACGCAGTATTTT. The rearrangement links TRBV10-2 to TRBJ2-3; 8 positions agree with TRBD2. The junction had 9 bases not matched to a gene; V was cut back by 7 bases and J by 6 bases. The CDR3 is 14 residues long. CDR1 WSHSY and CDR2 SAAADI come from the germline V gene.

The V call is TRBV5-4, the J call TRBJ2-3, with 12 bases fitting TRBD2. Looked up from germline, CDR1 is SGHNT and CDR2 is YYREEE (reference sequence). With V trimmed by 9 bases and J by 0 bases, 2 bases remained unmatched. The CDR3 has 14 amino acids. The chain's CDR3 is CATLAGGSTDTQYF. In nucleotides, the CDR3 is TGTGCCACCCTAGCGGGGGGGAGCACAGATACGCAGTATTTT.

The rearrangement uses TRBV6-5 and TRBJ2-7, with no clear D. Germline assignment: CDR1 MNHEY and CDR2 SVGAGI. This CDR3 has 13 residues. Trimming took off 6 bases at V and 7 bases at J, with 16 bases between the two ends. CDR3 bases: TGTGCCAGCAGGGCTAGTGGGTTTGGGGAGCAGTACTTC. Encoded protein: CASRASGFGEQYF.